This T cell receptor beta chain emerged from a study of T cell responses to AZD1222 COVID-19 vaccine. General observations from the study: Within unmutated variant regions lay the reported targets of nearly half of spike-specific TCRs. Seropositive at baseline were only a handful of AZD1222 recipients. Dominant at 160-218 and 743-854, vaccine-associated CD4 TCRs also spanned spike. Repertoires in all cases were sampled only once the peak T cell response had passed.

The CDR3 spans 13 residues. Trimming took 0 bases from V and 4 from J, leaving 7 bases between them. The germline CDR1 and CDR2 sequences are SGHDT and YYEEEE. The count of this clone is one. Its antigen is still unknown. Repertoires were generated with immunoSEQ multiplex PCR, while TCRdb's copy carries only in-frame clones and drops some. The repertoire has tens of thousands of clones, more than 75% of them found once; the top ten carry around 3%. The material was peripheral blood, obtained on day 0 of AZD1222 vaccination. This receptor was identified in an adult in good health. This rearrangement joins TRBV5-6 to TRBJ1-2; unclear D gene. Here the CDR3 reads CASSLDGIYGYTF. The CDR3 DNA follows: TGTGCCAGCAGCTTGGACGGGATCTATGGCTACACCTTC.